This TCR beta chain was sequenced during a study of blood T cell repertoires in COVID-19. Germline CDR1 and CDR2: SGHAT and FQNNGV. V was clipped by 5 bases and J by 3 bases, with 14 bases between them. This CDR3 has 15 amino acids. In the original analysis: For nucleated cells, counts were estimated from reference gene primer amplification. The repertoire was sequenced with immunoSEQ multiplex PCR; TCRdb's copy has only in-frame clones and lacks some. V and J calls and clone size are as listed in that table; D and trimming were resolved from the DNA. The table has under 300,000 clones, around 90% seen once. Participants had their cohort set by participant-reported clinical history.

This chain uses TRBV11-2 with TRBJ1-5; possibly TRBD1 for D (6 bases). Sequencing was done on a sample of PBMCs or T cells enriched from blood (not recorded which). The origin of this receptor is a woman aged 18-30 years who had recovered from COVID-19. The CDR3 region is CASSVTQGSNQPQHF. CDR3 bases: TGTGCCAGCAGCGTAACACAGGGATCCAATCAGCCCCAGCATTTT.